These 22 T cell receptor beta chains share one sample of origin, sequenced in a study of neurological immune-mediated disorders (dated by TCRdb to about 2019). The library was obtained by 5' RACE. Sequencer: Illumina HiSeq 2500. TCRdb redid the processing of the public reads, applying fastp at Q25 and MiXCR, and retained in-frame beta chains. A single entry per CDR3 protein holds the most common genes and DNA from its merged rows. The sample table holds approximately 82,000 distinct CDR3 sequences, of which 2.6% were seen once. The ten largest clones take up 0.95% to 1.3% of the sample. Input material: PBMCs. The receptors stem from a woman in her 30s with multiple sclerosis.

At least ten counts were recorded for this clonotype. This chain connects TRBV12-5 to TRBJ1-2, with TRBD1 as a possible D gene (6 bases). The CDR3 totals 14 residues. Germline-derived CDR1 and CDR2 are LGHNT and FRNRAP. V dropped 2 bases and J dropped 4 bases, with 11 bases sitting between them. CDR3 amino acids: CASGLSGTTYGYTF. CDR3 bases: TGTGCTAGTGGTTTGAGCGGGACAACCTATGGCTACACCTTC.

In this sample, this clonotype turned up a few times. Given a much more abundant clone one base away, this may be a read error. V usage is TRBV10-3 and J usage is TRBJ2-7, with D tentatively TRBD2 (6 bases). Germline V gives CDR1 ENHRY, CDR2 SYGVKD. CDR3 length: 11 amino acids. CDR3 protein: CDAGRAYEQYF. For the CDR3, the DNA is TGTGACGCGGGACGGGCCTACGAGCAGTACTTC.

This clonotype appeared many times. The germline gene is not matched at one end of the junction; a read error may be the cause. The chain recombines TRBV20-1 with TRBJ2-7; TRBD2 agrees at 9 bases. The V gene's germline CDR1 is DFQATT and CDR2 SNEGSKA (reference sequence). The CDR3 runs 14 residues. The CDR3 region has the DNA TGCAGTGCTGCCGCCGGGACTAGCTCCCACGAGCAGTACTTC. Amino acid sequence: CSAAAGTSSHEQYF.

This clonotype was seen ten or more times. The CDR3 reads CSARDGQDGLGNTIYF. The DNA of the CDR3 is TGCAGTGCTAGAGACGGACAGGACGGTCTTGGAAACACCATATATTTT. The chain recombines TRBV20-1 with TRBJ1-3, with 7 positions matching TRBD1. CDR3 length: 16 amino acids. The V and J ends lost 0 bases and 3 bases, in that order; junction bases with no gene match: 8. Germline V gene lookup returns CDR1 DFQATT and CDR2 SNEGSKA (reference sequence).

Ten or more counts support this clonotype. In nucleotides, the CDR3 is TGCGCCAGCAGGTGGACAGGGGGTTCCTACGAGCAGTACTTC. This gives the protein CASRWTGGSYEQYF. This rearrangement joins TRBV5-1 to TRBJ2-7; 10 nucleotides line up with TRBD1. Trimming at V came to 5 bases and at J to 1 base, leaving 3 bases not matched to a gene. The CDR3 spans 14 residues. Germline V CDR1 and CDR2: SGHRS, YFSETQ.

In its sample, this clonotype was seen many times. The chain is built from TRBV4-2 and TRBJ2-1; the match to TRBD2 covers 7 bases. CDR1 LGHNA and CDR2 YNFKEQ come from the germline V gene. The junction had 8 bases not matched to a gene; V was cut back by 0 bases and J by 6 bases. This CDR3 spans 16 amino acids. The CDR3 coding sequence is TGTGCCAGCAGCCAAGAATCTGGACTAGGCGCCAATGAGCAGTTCTTC. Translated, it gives CASSQESGLGANEQFF.

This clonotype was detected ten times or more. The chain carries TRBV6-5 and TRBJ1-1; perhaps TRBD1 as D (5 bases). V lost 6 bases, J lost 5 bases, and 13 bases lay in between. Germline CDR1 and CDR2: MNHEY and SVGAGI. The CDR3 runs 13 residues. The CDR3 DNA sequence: TGTGCCAGCAGCCCAGGTGGGGGGACTGAAGCTTTCTTT. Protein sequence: CASSPGGGTEAFF.

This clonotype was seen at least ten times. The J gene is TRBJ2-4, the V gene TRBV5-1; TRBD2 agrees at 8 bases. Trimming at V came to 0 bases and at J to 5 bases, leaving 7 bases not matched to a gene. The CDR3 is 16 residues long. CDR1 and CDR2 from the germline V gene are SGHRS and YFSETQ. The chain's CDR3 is CASSLDGSGNQNIQYF. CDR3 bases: TGCGCCAGCAGCTTGGATGGTAGCGGGAACCAAAACATTCAGTACTTC.

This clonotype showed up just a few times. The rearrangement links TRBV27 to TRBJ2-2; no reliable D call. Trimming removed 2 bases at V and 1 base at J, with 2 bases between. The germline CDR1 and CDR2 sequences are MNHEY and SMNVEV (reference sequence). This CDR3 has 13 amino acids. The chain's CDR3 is CASSLRNTGELFF. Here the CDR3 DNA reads TGTGCCAGCAGTTTAAGGAACACCGGGGAGCTGTTTTTT.

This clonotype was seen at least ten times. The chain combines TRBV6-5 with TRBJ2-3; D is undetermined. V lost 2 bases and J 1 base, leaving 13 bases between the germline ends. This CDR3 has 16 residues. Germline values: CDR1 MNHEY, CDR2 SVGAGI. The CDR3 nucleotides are TGTGCCAGCAGTTACAACGGGCCACCTCGCACAGATACGCAGTATTTT. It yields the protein CASSYNGPPRTDTQYF.

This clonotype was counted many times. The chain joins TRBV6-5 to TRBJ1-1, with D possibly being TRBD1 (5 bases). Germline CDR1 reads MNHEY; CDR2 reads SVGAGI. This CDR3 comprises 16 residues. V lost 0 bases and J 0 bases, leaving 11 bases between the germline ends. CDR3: CASSYSQGGLNTEAFF. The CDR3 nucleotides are TGTGCCAGCAGTTACTCGCAGGGTGGCTTGAACACTGAAGCTTTCTTT.

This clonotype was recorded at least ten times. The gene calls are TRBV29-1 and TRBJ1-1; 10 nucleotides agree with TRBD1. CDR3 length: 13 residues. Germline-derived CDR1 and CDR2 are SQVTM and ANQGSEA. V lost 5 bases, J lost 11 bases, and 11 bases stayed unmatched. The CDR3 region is CSVSPGQGIRAFF. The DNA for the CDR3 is TGCAGCGTTAGCCCGGGACAGGGGATTCGGGCTTTCTTT.

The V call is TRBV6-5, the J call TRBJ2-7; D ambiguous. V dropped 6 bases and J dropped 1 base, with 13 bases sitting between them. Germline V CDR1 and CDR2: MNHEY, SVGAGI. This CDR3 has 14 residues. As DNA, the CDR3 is TGTGCCAGCAGGTACCAAGGCGGTTCCTACGAGCAGTACTTC. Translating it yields CASRYQGGSYEQYF.

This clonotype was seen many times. In nucleotides, the CDR3 is TGTGCCATCACGAAGGACAGGGACTATGGCTACACCTTC. It encodes CAITKDRDYGYTF. V usage is TRBV10-3 and J usage is TRBJ1-2; 8 bases match TRBD1. V was clipped by 7 bases and J by 3 bases; unmatched bases: 4. This CDR3 has 13 amino acids. Per the germline V gene, CDR1 is ENHRY and CDR2 is SYGVKD.

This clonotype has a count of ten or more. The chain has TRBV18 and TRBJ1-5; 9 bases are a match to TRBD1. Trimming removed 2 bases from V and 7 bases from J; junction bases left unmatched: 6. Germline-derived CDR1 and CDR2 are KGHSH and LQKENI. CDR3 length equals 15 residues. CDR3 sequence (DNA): TGTGCCAGCTCACCAAGGGGACAGGGACCCCAGCCCCAGCATTTT. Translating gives CASSPRGQGPQPQHF.

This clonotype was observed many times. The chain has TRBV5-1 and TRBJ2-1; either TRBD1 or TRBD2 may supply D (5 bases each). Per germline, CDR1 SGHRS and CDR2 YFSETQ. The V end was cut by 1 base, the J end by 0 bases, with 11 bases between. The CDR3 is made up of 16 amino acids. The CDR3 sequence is CASSLSGTSSYNEQFF. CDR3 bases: TGCGCCAGCAGCTTGAGTGGGACCAGCTCCTACAATGAGCAGTTCTTC.

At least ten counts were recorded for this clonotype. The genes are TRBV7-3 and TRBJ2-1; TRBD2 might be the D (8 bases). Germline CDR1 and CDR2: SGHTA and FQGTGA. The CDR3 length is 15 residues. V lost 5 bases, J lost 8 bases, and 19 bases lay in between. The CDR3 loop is CASSPQGTRLDEQFF. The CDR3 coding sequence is TGTGCCAGCAGCCCACAGGGGACTAGATTGGATGAGCAGTTCTTC.

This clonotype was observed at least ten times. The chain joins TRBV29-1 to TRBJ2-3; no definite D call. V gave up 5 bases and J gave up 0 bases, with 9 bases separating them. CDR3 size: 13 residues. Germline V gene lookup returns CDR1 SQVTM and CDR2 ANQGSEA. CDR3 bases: TGCAGCGTTCGGGCAGGCAGCACAGATACGCAGTATTTT. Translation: CSVRAGSTDTQYF.

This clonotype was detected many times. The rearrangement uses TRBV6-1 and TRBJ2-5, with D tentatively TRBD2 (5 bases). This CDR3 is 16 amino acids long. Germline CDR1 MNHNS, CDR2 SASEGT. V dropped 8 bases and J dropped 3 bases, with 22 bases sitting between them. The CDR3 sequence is CASRPLGLQVKETQYF. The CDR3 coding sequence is TGTGCCAGCCGCCCCTTAGGACTGCAGGTGAAAGAGACCCAGTACTTC.

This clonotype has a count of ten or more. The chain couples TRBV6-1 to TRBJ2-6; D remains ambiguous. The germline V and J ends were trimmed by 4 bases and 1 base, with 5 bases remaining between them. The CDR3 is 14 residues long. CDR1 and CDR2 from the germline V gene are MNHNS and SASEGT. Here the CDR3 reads CASSGVSGANVLTF. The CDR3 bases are TGTGCCAGCAGTGGTGTGTCTGGGGCCAACGTCCTGACTTTC.

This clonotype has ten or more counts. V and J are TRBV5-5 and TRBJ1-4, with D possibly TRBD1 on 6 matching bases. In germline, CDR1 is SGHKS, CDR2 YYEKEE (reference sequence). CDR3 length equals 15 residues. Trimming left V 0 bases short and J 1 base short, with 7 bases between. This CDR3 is CASSLEGGTNEKLFF. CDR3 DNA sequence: TGTGCCAGCAGCTTGGAAGGGGGAACTAATGAAAAACTGTTTTTT. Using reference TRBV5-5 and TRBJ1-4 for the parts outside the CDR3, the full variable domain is DAGVTQSPTHLIKTRGQQVTLRCSPISGHKSVSWYQQVLGQGPQFIFQYYEKEERGRGNFPDRFSARQFPNYSSELNVNALLLGDSALYLCASSLEGGTNEKLFFGSGTQLSVL.

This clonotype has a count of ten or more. CDR3 coding DNA: TGTGCCAGCAGCTTAGGGACTAGCGGGGGCAATGAGCAGTTCTTC. Its translation is CASSLGTSGGNEQFF. This chain joins TRBV7-2 and TRBJ2-1; TRBD2 matches 13 bases. There are 15 residues in the CDR3. Germline V lookup: CDR1 SGHTA, CDR2 FQGNSA. The J segment lost 6 bases and the V segment lost 1 base, leaving 0 bases of the junction unmatched.